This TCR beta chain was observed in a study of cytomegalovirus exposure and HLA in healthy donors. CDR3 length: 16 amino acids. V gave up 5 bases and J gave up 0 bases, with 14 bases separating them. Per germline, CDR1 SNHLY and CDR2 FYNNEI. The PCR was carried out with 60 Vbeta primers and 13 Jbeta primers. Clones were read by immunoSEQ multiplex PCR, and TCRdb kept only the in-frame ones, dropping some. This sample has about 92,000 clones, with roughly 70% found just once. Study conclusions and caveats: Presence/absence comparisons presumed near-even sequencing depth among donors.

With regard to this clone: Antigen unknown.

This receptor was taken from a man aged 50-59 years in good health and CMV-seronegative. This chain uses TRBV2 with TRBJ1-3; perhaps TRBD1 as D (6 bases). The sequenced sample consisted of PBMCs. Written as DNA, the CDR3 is TGTGCCAGCAGTCTATCGACAGGCCCCTCTGGAAACACCATATATTTT. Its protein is CASSLSTGPSGNTIYF. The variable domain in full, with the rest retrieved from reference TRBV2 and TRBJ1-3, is EPEVTQTPSHQVTQMGQEVILRCVPISNHLYFYWYRQILGQKVEFLVSFYNNEISEKSEIFDDQFSVERPDGSNFTLKIRSTKLEDSAMYFCASSLSTGPSGNTIYFGEGSWLTVV.